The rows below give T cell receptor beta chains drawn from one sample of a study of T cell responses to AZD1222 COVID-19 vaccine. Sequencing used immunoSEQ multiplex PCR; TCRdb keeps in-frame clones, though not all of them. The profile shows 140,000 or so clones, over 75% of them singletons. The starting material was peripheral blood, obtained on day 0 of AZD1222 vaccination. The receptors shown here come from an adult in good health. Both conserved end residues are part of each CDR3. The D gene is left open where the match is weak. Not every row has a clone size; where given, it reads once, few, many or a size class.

TGTGCCAGCAGCAACCGGCCCGGACAGTCCCCGCACTTT	CASSNRPGQSPHF	TRBV5-6	TRBJ1-6	.	.
TGTGCCAGCTCACGTGTTAGTCCCACAGATACGCAGTATTTT	CASSRVSPTDTQYF	TRBV18	TRBJ2-3	.	once
TGTGCCAGCTTTGGGGGCCAGGGTTTAGGCGGGGAGCTGTTTTTT	CASFGGQGLGGELFF	TRBV11-2	TRBJ2-2	.	.
TGTGCCAGCAGCTTGTCCAGCGGGAGCGCTAACACAGATACGCAGTATTTT	CASSLSSGSANTDTQYF	TRBV5-4	TRBJ2-3	TRBD2	.
TGTGCCAGCAGCGTAGGGCGGGACGCGAGCTCCTACGAGCAGTACTTC	CASSVGRDASSYEQYF	TRBV9	TRBJ2-7	.	.
TGTGCCACCAGCAGAGATCTTCCAGGCAAGTTCACTGAAGCTTTCTTT	CATSRDLPGKFTEAFF	TRBV15	TRBJ1-1	.	.
TGTGCCAGCAGCTTAGGGGGTGGAGGGGGCTACACCTTC	CASSLGGGGGYTF	TRBV13	TRBJ1-2	.	.
TGTGCCAGCACCAAGCAAAGCAATCAGCCCCAGCATTTT	CASTKQSNQPQHF	TRBV6-5	TRBJ1-5	.	.
TGCGCCAGCAGCTTGGAGGCTAGCGGGGGCCTAGGCGATGAGCAGTTCTTC	CASSLEASGGLGDEQFF	TRBV5-1	TRBJ2-1	TRBD2	.
TGCGCCAGCAGCGCGGCAACAGGGGGCTTCGGCTACACCTTC	CASSAATGGFGYTF	TRBV5-1	TRBJ1-2	TRBD1	once
TGCGCCAGCAGCTATGGGACTAGCGGCTACGAGCAGTACTTC	CASSYGTSGYEQYF	TRBV5-1	TRBJ2-7	TRBD2	.
TGTGCCAGTAGTCGACAGCTTCCTTCACCCCTCCACTTT	CASSRQLPSPLHF	TRBV19	TRBJ1-6	.	few
TGTGCCAGCAGCGACACAGGGGGGAGAGGCTACACCTTC	CASSDTGGRGYTF	TRBV5-8	TRBJ1-2	TRBD1	.
TGTGCCAGCAGGAAAGGGGACCCAGGGCCTTTCTTT	CASRKGDPGPFF	TRBV6-4	TRBJ1-1	.	.
TGTGCCAGCAGCCAAGATCTACGAAGAAGGGGTACTGGAAACACCATATATTTT	CASSQDLRRRGTGNTIYF	TRBV4-2	TRBJ1-3	.	.
TGTGCCAGCAGCTTTTCAGGGGTGGGCGGCTACACCTTC	CASSFSGVGGYTF	TRBV5-4	TRBJ1-2	.	once
TGTGCCAGTAGCTTAACCGGGACAGGACTAAACACCGGGGAGCTGTTTTTT	CASSLTGTGLNTGELFF	TRBV19	TRBJ2-2	TRBD1	.
TGTGCCAGCAGCGCCGGGTGGTCGGCGGGGGTTACTGAAGCTTTCTTT	CASSAGWSAGVTEAFF	TRBV7-9	TRBJ1-1	.	.
TGTGCCAGCAGTTTCCACGGGGCCTCCTACAATGAGCAGTTCTTC	CASSFHGASYNEQFF	TRBV28	TRBJ2-1	.	.
TGTGCCAGCAGTCCCGGGACGGCGGGAGAACCCCCCCACTTT	CASSPGTAGEPPHF	TRBV6-5	TRBJ1-6	.	.
TGTGCCAGCAGTTTATACGGGGCCTCCTACGAGCAGTACTTC	CASSLYGASYEQYF	TRBV27	TRBJ2-7	.	.
TGCGCCAGCAGCCCCGGGACGGCCGTCGGGTCTGGAAACACCATATATTTT	CASSPGTAVGSGNTIYF	TRBV5-1	TRBJ1-3	.	.
TGTGCCTGGAGTGTCCTAAGGGAGACCCAGTACTTC	CAWSVLRETQYF	TRBV30	TRBJ2-5	.	.